This TCR beta chain originates from a study of cytomegalovirus exposure and HLA in healthy donors. General study points: In vitro testing confirmed a few CMV-associated chains as specific for CMV antigens. Associated with cytomegalovirus, according to the listing, were 150 to 200 TCR beta chains.

CDR1 is LGHNA, CDR2 YNFKEQ, per germline. The CDR3 loop spans 16 amino acids. With 1 base removed from V and 0 bases from J, the gap between germline ends came to 9 bases. Sequencing used immunoSEQ multiplex PCR; TCRdb keeps in-frame clones, though not all of them. Among some 150,000 clones listed, about 86% were seen once. This clone was seen just once. The antigen remains undetermined. Sequenced sample: PBMCs. The receptor was isolated from a man aged 18 to 29 in good health and CMV-seropositive. The J gene is TRBJ2-2, the V gene TRBV4-2; no firm D call. The CDR3 bases are TGTGCCAGCAGCCAAGCGGCAGGCGCGAACACCGGGGAGCTGTTTTTT. It yields the protein CASSQAAGANTGELFF.